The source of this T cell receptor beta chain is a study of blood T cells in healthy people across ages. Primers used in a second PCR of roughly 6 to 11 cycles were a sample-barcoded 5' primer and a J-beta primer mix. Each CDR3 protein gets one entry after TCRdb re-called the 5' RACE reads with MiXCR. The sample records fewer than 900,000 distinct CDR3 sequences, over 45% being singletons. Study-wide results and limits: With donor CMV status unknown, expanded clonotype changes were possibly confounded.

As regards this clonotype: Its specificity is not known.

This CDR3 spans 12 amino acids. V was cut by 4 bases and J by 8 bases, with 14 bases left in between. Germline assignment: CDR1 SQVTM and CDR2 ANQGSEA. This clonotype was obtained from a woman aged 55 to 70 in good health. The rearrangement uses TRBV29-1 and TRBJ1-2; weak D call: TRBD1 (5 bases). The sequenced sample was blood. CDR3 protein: CSVGLFGGGYTF. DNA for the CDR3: TGCAGCGTTGGCCTCTTCGGGGGGGGCTACACCTTC.